Each of the 2 T cell receptor beta chains below was sequenced from the same sample in a study of T-cell reconstitution after alpha-beta-depleted transplantation in children. Construction of the TCRbeta library involved unique molecular identifiers. From the PCR reads, TCRdb called clonotypes with MiXCR, one entry per CDR3 protein. Of about 180,000 distinct CDR3 sequences in the sample, around 10% were seen once. This sample comprised PBMCs, obtained before TCRalphabeta/CD19-depleted stem cell transplant. All receptors come from a boy aged 2 to 10 with acute myeloid leukemia, due to receive a stem cell transplant.

This clonotype was recorded at least ten times. The chain couples TRBV27 to TRBJ2-1; the D gene is possibly TRBD2 (5 bases). Trimming left V 4 bases short and J 0 bases short, with 19 bases between. This CDR3 has 18 amino acids. The germline CDR1 and CDR2 sequences are MNHEY and SMNVEV (reference sequence). CDR3 nucleotides: TGTGCCAGCAGTTCCCCGCTAACTAGGGCGAGCTCCTACAATGAGCAGTTCTTC. As protein: CASSSPLTRASSYNEQFF.

This clonotype was seen ten or more times. The chain combines TRBV11-2 with TRBJ2-4; possible D gene TRBD2, 6 bases. V lost 1 base, J lost 7 bases, and 11 bases lay in between. Germline CDR1 is SGHAT and CDR2 is FQNNGV. The CDR3 consists of 14 residues. DNA of the CDR3: TGTGCCAGCAGCTTAGGGGATAGCGGTAACATTCAGTACTTC. Protein: CASSLGDSGNIQYF.